This T cell receptor (beta chain) is from a study of technical replicates of blood from a handful of donors. TCRdb keeps only in-frame clones here, not all; method: immunoSEQ multiplex PCR. This table holds more than 90,000 clones, roughly 95% found once. Germline V gene lookup returns CDR1 MNHNY and CDR2 SVGAGI (reference sequence). J lost 3 bases, V lost 6 bases, and 10 bases had no gene match. This CDR3 spans 16 amino acids. V is TRBV6-6 and J is TRBJ2-2, with 7 bases fitting TRBD2. This receptor was obtained from a human donor in good health. The sample taken for sequencing was T cells isolated from PBMCs. The CDR3 bases are TGTGCCAGCAGCGACCCTAGACGGGGGGACACCGGGGAGCTGTTTTTT. The encoded protein is CASSDPRRGDTGELFF.